One and the same sample provided the 13 T cell receptor beta chains below, sequenced in a study of blood T cell repertoires in COVID-19. Clones were read by immunoSEQ multiplex PCR, and TCRdb kept only the in-frame ones, dropping some. The sample records about 190,000 clones, roughly 84% being singletons. Sequences were obtained from peripheral blood. These receptors were taken from a human donor in a cohort sampled during active COVID-19.

The V and J genes are TRBV30 and TRBJ1-6; D remains unclear. CDR1 is GTSNPN, CDR2 SVGIG, per germline (reference sequence). This CDR3 is 13 amino acids long. Trimming shortened V by 5 bases and J by 0 bases, and 5 bases separated the two germline ends. The chain's CDR3 is CAWGSSYNSPLHF. Here the CDR3 DNA reads TGTGCCTGGGGGAGCTCCTATAATTCACCCCTCCACTTT. Based on the CDR3 plus reference TRBV30 and TRBJ1-6, the full variable domain is SQTIHQWPATLVQPVGSPLSLECTVEGTSNPNLYWYRQAAGRGLQLLFYSVGIGQISSEVPQNLSASRPQDRQFILSSKKLLLSDSGFYLCAWGSSYNSPLHFGNGTRLTVT.

The rearrangement links TRBV27 to TRBJ2-6, with 7 positions matching TRBD1. Trimming removed 5 bases from V and 4 bases from J; junction bases left unmatched: 8. The length of the CDR3 is 16 residues. CDR1 is MNHEY and CDR2 is SMNVEV in the germline V gene (reference sequence). CDR3 in DNA: TGTGCCAGCAGTCCAGACAGGGTCTCGGGGGCCAACGTCCTGACTTTC. Amino acids: CASSPDRVSGANVLTF.

The chain has TRBV20-1 and TRBJ1-2; a weak D match, TRBD1 (5 bases). The CDR3 spans 11 residues. Trimming removed 3 bases at V and 8 bases at J, with 10 bases between. Per the germline V gene, CDR1 is DFQATT and CDR2 is SNEGSKA (reference sequence). The CDR3 loop reads CSARWGQGYTF. For the CDR3, the DNA is TGCAGTGCTAGGTGGGGCCAGGGCTACACCTTC.

This clone was recorded only once. The chain combines TRBV11-3 with TRBJ2-7; 7 bases are a match to TRBD1. This CDR3 has 17 amino acids. Germline assignment: CDR1 SGHNT and CDR2 YENEEA. V lost 5 bases, J lost 5 bases, and 18 bases stayed unmatched. The CDR3 coding sequence is TGTGCCAGCAGCCCACCCGAAAGACAGGGTATCTTCCACGAGCAGTACGTC. This sequence encodes CASSPPERQGIFHEQYV.

The V and J genes are TRBV19 and TRBJ1-2; TRBD1 aligns across 7 bases. The CDR3 spans 16 residues. Germline V lookup: CDR1 LNHDA, CDR2 SQIVND (reference sequence). V trimming: 1 base; J trimming: 0 bases; junction bases outside the gene matches: 5. The CDR3 protein is CASSIAADRANYGYTF. The CDR3 region has the DNA TGTGCCAGTAGTATAGCCGCAGACAGGGCTAACTATGGCTACACCTTC.

CDR3 residues: CASSFTSGFSYEQYF. CDR3 sequence (DNA): TGTGCCAGCAGCTTCACTAGCGGTTTCTCCTACGAGCAGTACTTC. V is TRBV7-9 and J is TRBJ2-7, with 8 nucleotides matching TRBD2. The trim removed 3 bases at V and 0 bases at J, leaving 4 bases unmatched. Germline V gene data show CDR1 as SEHNR and CDR2 as FQNEAQ (reference sequence). The CDR3 loop spans 15 amino acids.

The V gene is TRBV30, the J gene TRBJ2-7; no definite D call. V was clipped by 0 bases and J by 4 bases, with 4 bases between them. The CDR3 has 11 residues. Per the germline V gene, CDR1 is GTSNPN and CDR2 is SVGIG (reference sequence). The CDR3: CAWSVLYEQYF. The CDR3 nucleotides read TGTGCCTGGAGTGTACTGTACGAGCAGTACTTC.

The J gene is TRBJ2-3, the V gene TRBV6-6; D uncertain. The germline gives CDR1 MNHNY, CDR2 SVGAGI (reference sequence). V shed 6 bases and J shed 1 base, with 5 bases lying between them. The CDR3 covers 12 residues. The CDR3 sequence is CASSRGTDTQYF. CDR3 nucleotides: TGTGCCAGCAGCCGGGGCACAGATACGCAGTATTTT.

The rearrangement joins TRBV5-1 to TRBJ2-3; no firm D call. From germline, CDR1 is SGHRS and CDR2 YFSETQ. Trimming pared 5 bases from V and 6 bases from J, leaving 19 bases between. The CDR3 length is 15 residues. The CDR3 loop reads CASRVSAVLSDTQYF. DNA of the CDR3: TGCGCCAGCAGAGTTTCCGCGGTTTTATCGGATACGCAGTATTTT. Filled out from reference TRBV5-1 and TRBJ2-3, the complete variable domain reads KAGVTQTPRYLIKTRGQQVTLSCSPISGHRSVSWYQQTPGQGLQFLFEYFSETQRNKGNFPGRFSGRQFSNSRSEMNVSTLELGDSALYLCASRVSAVLSDTQYFGPGTRLTVL.

The chain combines TRBV7-8 with TRBJ1-4; the match to TRBD1 covers 8 bases. In germline, CDR1 is SGHVS, CDR2 FQNEAQ. This CDR3 contains 17 residues. V dropped 3 bases and J dropped 12; count of bases not matched to a gene: 18. The CDR3 is CASSFGPDRGLAKELFF. CDR3 sequence (DNA): TGTGCCAGCAGCTTCGGACCCGACAGGGGCCTTGCGAAGGAACTGTTTTTT.

The rearrangement joins TRBV24-1 to TRBJ2-2, with 9 bases matching TRBD2. Unmatched junction bases numbered 7, after V lost 2 bases and J lost 4 bases. The CDR3 runs 17 residues. Germline V gives CDR1 KGHDR, CDR2 SFDVKD. The CDR3 region has the DNA TGTGCCACCAGTGATTCGGGGCTAGCGGGGTCCACCGGGGAGCTGTTTTTT. This gives the protein CATSDSGLAGSTGELFF.

The rearrangement joins TRBV6-6 to TRBJ2-7; a possible D gene is TRBD1 (5 bases). V lost 0 bases, J lost 7 bases, and 7 bases lay in between. Germline V gene sequence: CDR1 MNHNY, CDR2 SVGAGI (reference sequence). The CDR3 has 12 amino acids. The CDR3 nucleotides are TGTGCCAGCAGTTACTCGAAGGGGGAGCAGTACGTC. Protein sequence: CASSYSKGEQYV.

This sequence joins TRBV9 and TRBJ2-5; TRBD2 matches 7 bases. The CDR3 covers 13 residues. The J segment lost 4 bases and the V segment lost 4 bases, leaving 4 bases of the junction unmatched. CDR1 and CDR2 (germline): SGDLS, YYNGEE. The CDR3 sequence is CASSPGGRETQYF. CDR3 nucleotide sequence: TGTGCCAGCAGCCCGGGGGGAAGAGAGACCCAGTACTTC.